This T cell receptor (beta chain) was recovered during a study of regulatory T cells in long-lasting Graves disease (dated by TCRdb to the early 2020s). About the investigation overall: Newly diagnosed Graves' disease patients had taken antithyroid drugs for less than 3 months. Persistent Graves' disease patients were compared with newly diagnosed Graves' disease patients by peripheral blood TCR sequencing and RNA sequencing. The study was conducted in China and was registered as a clinical trial. TCR sequencing covered some 13 persistent and about 20 newly diagnosed Graves' disease patients, 33 samples in total.

CDR1 and CDR2 were assigned from the germline V gene as SGHRS and YFSETQ. The cysteine opens and the phenylalanine closes a CDR3 of 11 amino acids. Only the CDR3 part of the read is kept: 33 bases, read in frame from the first base. Trimmed from V: 6 bases; trimmed from J: 5 bases; junction bases lacking a gene match: 1. This clonotype was observed a few times. Its antigen specificity is not known. There are no base qualities to consult, and no much larger clone falls within one base. The library was made by multiplex PCR. Sequencing was carried out with an Illumina HiSeq 4000. To build TCR beta libraries, CDR3 regions were amplified by Arm-PCR using iRepertoire HTBI primers. Before sequencing, the PCR products underwent gel purification. Regarding the original processing steps: Gene usage analysis of CDR3 amino acid clonotypes used the roughly 60 TRBV and about 13 TRBJ segments found across samples. COPE and FqMerger were used to merge the filtered high-quality paired reads into contigs. BLAST was used to align contigs to the IMGT TRBV, TRBD and TRBJ reference genes, and CDR3 was defined following IMGT. Highly expanded clones were defined as clonotypes with a frequency above 0.1%. Shannon entropy was used to measure repertoire diversity, and the Gini coefficient was used to measure V-J evenness. A clonotype found in more than one individual was treated as public. Starting from the raw public reads, TCRdb applied fastp trimming at Q25, assembled clones with MiXCR and retained in-frame beta chains. Each CDR3 protein gets just one entry, which takes the most common genes and DNA from the rows behind it. The V and J calls come from TCRdb's annotation, not from the publication. The table for this sample lists about 450,000 distinct CDR3 sequences; 14% of them were counted only once. Clones ranked in the top ten supply more than 15% of the sample.

The paper's findings and limits, for the study overall: Patients with persistent disease shared more public clonotypes (fewer than 3,000) than newly diagnosed patients did (around 930). Sequencing and analysis were limited to the TCR beta chain. Preferential use of TRBV28, TRBJ1-2 and TRBJ2-5 was observed in persistent disease, whereas TRBV20-1 and TRBJ2-1 were favored in newly diagnosed disease. Persistent Graves' disease patients showed lower TCR Shannon entropy and fewer highly expanded clones than newly diagnosed patients, suggesting clonal expansion. Peripheral blood alone was examined, since thyroid tissue, which constituted the primary lesion, could not be accessed. The authors acknowledged the small sample size as a limitation that may reduce accuracy.

Taken with the paper, the label for time point translates to: newly diagnosed GD, antithyroid drugs for less than 3 months. For both TCR sequencing and RNA sequencing, RNA was extracted from PBMCs in TRIzol. The diagnosis of Graves' disease was made according to American Thyroid Association guidelines. Patients were recruited from an endocrinology department in Xi'an, China. Each patient gave about 8.1 milliliters of peripheral blood, collected in an EDTA anticoagulant tube. PBMCs were isolated by Ficoll Paque Plus density gradient separation without further T cell sorting. An Agilent 2100 Bioanalyzer and agarose gel were used to assess RNA quality, and a NanoDrop 2000 was used to measure RNA concentration. A further study also used this sample, focusing on T cells in Graves' hyperthyroidism and ophthalmopathy. As that second study puts it: A patient counted as having stable Graves' hyperthyroidism if no progression to ophthalmopathy occurred over 18 months of follow-up. Hyperthyroidism patients were newly diagnosed, with disease duration under 2 months, and aged 18 to 65 years. Exclusion was applied to patients with uncontrolled infections, other autoimmune diseases, pregnancy or lactation. Diagnoses were based on clinical symptoms, serum thyroxine and TRAb, thyroid ultrasound and orbital computed tomography. The TCR CDR3 was subjected to a first round of RT-PCR using the HTBI primer set and the Qiagen OneStep RT-PCR kit. Most expanded thyroid clonotypes (frequency above 0.001) were also detected in blood, suggesting blood repertoires may reflect thyroid immune responses. Ophthalmopathy was separated from stable hyperthyroidism by a 13 V-J signature model, with roughly 88% sensitivity and about 84% specificity obtained in cross-validation and 80%/75% obtained in testing. In validation, the model predicted progression to ophthalmopathy with just under 71% sensitivity and roughly 72% specificity, a median of approximately 6.7 months before onset. A discovery cohort of about a hundred patients, roughly 43 with Graves' ophthalmopathy and more than 55 with stable Graves' hyperthyroidism, was used to find distinguishing TCR V-J signatures. Whether ophthalmopathy could be predicted prospectively was tested in an independent validation cohort made up of about 20 hyperthyroidism patients plus 17 patients who later progressed to ophthalmopathy. The 75 to 100 discovery patients were randomly divided into training and test sets at a 7:3 ratio. In addition, the study compared T-cell repertoires in thyroid tissue and in blood from roughly 6 Graves' hyperthyroidism patients. After sampling, hyperthyroidism patients received methimazole starting at 30 mg daily, and ophthalmopathy patients received high-dose intravenous methylprednisolone. A second multiplex PCR round built the libraries, followed by size selection and purification. Paired-end sequencing of the libraries was performed with 100 bp reads on an Illumina HiSeq2000. SOAPnuke was used to process the raw data, removing reads that contained adapters or uncalled bases, had a mean Phred below 15, or lacked an exact match to the constant primer or identifier. High-quality paired reads were merged with COPE v1.2.5, and unique nucleotide sequences were defined as clonotypes. MiTCR v1.1 was used to align the clonotypes against IMGT TRBV, TRBD and TRBJ reference segments. The analysis was restricted to V-J combinations with a frequency above 0.0001, which together covered just over 98% of the repertoires. The TCS score was defined as the ratio of F50 (clonal expansion) to E x V (chaos), calculated using BLOSUM62-based TCRdist between CDR3 peptides within each V-J. Welch's t-statistics and random forest reduced 500 to 650 V-J features to 10 to 15, which were used in a naive Bayes classifier (R e1071). No statistical method was used to fix the sample size in advance, and group allocation was not hidden from the investigators. According to the paper, TCR Vbeta CDR3 sequencing was carried out on around 140 peripheral blood samples, which came from approximately 43 ophthalmopathy, approximately 72 hyperthyroidism and some 17 progressor patients.

The receptor comes from a woman aged 45-65 years with Graves disease. Donor details come from another sample of the same person, matched by shared clones. This specimen was peripheral blood mononuclear cells (PBMCs), taken at new diagnosis, from a patient treated with antithyroid drugs. In this chain, TRBV5-1 is recombined with TRBJ2-5; 7 central nucleotides agree with TRBD2. The CDR3 corresponds to CASMGGETQYF. The nucleotide sequence is TGCGCCAGCATGGGAGGGGAGACCCAGTACTTC.